The 17 T cell receptor beta chains below were found in one sample sequenced in a study of early T cells in non-severe SARS-CoV-2 infection. MiXCR was run by TCRdb on the 5' RACE reads, yielding one entry per CDR3 protein. Among about 52,000 distinct CDR3 sequences, approximately 9.9% were seen once, and the ten largest hold roughly 13%. Source material: whole blood. The receptors come from an adult who was a healthcare worker with PCR-confirmed SARS-CoV-2 infection or an uninfected control (not recorded which).

V and J are TRBV20-1 and TRBJ2-7; D unclear. Germline V lookup: CDR1 DFQATT, CDR2 SNEGSKA (reference sequence). V lost 2 bases and J lost 3, with 8 bases in between. The CDR3 has 12 residues. CDR3 amino acids: CSARRTDYEQYF. CDR3 in DNA: TGCAGTGCTAGACGGACGGACTACGAGCAGTACTTC.

Ten or more counts support this clonotype. The chain carries TRBV15 and TRBJ2-7; D remains ambiguous. V was trimmed by 3 bases and J by 5 bases, leaving 11 bases between them. The CDR3 runs 13 residues. Germline CDR1 and CDR2: LNHNV and YYDKDF (reference sequence). CDR3 protein: CATSSLVFDEQYF. The CDR3 DNA reads TGTGCCACCAGCAGCCTCGTATTCGACGAGCAGTACTTC. The full variable domain, completed using reference TRBV15 and TRBJ2-7, is DAMVIQNPRYQVTQFGKPVTLSCSQTLNHNVMYWYQQKSSQAPKLLFHYYDKDFNNEADTPDNFQSRRPNTSFCFLDIRSPGLGDTAMYLCATSSLVFDEQYFGPGTRLTVT.

Only a few counts were recorded for this clonotype. The chain couples TRBV6-5 to TRBJ2-1; the D is unclear. CDR3 length: 15 residues. V was cut by 0 bases and J by 3 bases, with 9 bases left in between. The germline CDR1 and CDR2 sequences are MNHEY and SVGAGI. The DNA of the CDR3 is TGTGCCAGCAGTTACTCCGGACGGTTCTACAATGAGCAGTTCTTC. This codes for CASSYSGRFYNEQFF.

This clonotype showed up many times. The chain joins TRBV28 to TRBJ2-7; TRBD2 matches at 10 bases. Trimming took 8 bases from V and 2 from J; bases not matched to a gene: 3. The CDR3 is 13 residues long. CDR1 and CDR2 from the germline V gene are MDHEN and SYDVKM. The chain's CDR3 is CASLLAGAYEQYF. The CDR3 nucleotides read TGTGCCAGCCTTCTAGCGGGAGCCTACGAGCAGTACTTC.

The chain combines TRBV28 with TRBJ1-5; D is unresolved. The CDR3 has 15 amino acids. CDR1 and CDR2 from the germline V gene are MDHEN and SYDVKM. The ends were cut back, 6 bases at V and 1 base at J, with 13 bases in the middle. The CDR3 DNA sequence: TGTGCCAGCAGGCCTCTCGTGGGAAGCAATCAGCCCCAGCATTTT. This codes for CASRPLVGSNQPQHF.

This chain connects TRBV12-3 or TRBV12-4 to TRBJ2-1; 11 positions match TRBD2. This CDR3 spans 14 amino acids. V gave up 2 bases and J gave up 8 bases; unmatched junction bases: 2. In DNA, the CDR3 is TGTGCCAGCAGTTTACCACTAGCGGGAGATGAGCAGTTCTTC. It is translated as CASSLPLAGDEQFF.

This clonotype was picked up many times. The rearrangement uses TRBV2 and TRBJ2-7, with 8 bases matching TRBD1. This CDR3 comprises 15 residues. Germline V gene sequence: CDR1 SNHLY, CDR2 FYNNEI. Trimming removed 1 base from V and 7 bases from J; junction bases left unmatched: 9. CDR3 nucleotides: TGTGCCAGCAGTGAAGGGACAGGGTGGCGTTTAGAGCAGTACTTC. This sequence encodes CASSEGTGWRLEQYF.

This clonotype has ten or more counts. The V call is TRBV4-1, the J call TRBJ2-1; 13 bases align to TRBD2. V shed 5 bases, J shed 7 bases, and the junction held 8 bases outside the gene matches. CDR1 and CDR2 (germline): MGHRA, YSYEKL. The CDR3 covers 16 residues. Written as DNA, the CDR3 is TGCGCCAGCAGCAGTCGGACTAGCGGGGGTCGGAATGAGCAGTTCTTC. This codes for CASSSRTSGGRNEQFF.

This clonotype was detected many times. The rearrangement joins TRBV5-1 to TRBJ1-5, with D maybe TRBD1 (5 bases). This CDR3 is 15 amino acids long. V lost 4 bases and J lost 2, with 13 bases in between. Per the germline V gene, CDR1 is SGHRS and CDR2 is YFSETQ. DNA of the CDR3: TGCGCCAGCAGCCGGGGACTGGGGGGCAATCAGCCCCAGCATTTT. It specifies CASSRGLGGNQPQHF.

This clonotype was detected a few times. This sequence joins TRBV4-3 and TRBJ2-3; no clear D gene. V shed 0 bases and J shed 0 bases, with 10 bases lying between them. This CDR3 is built from 16 residues. Germline V gene sequence: CDR1 LGHNA, CDR2 YSLEER. CDR3 bases: TGCGCCAGCAGCCAAGACTCCGGACCCAGCACAGATACGCAGTATTTT. This translates into CASSQDSGPSTDTQYF.

The table lists this clonotype with many counts. The chain recombines TRBV11-2 with TRBJ2-3; 11 bases line up with TRBD1. After removal of 4 bases from V and 1 base from J, the junction contained 10 bases not matched to a gene. The CDR3 has 18 residues. CDR1 is SGHAT and CDR2 is FQNNGV in the germline V gene. CDR3 sequence: CASSSRTGGFAGTDTQYF. As DNA, the CDR3 is TGTGCCAGCAGCTCGAGGACAGGGGGCTTCGCCGGCACAGATACGCAGTATTTT.

The CDR3 here is CSGYSVSGFGVQYF. DNA of the CDR3: TGCAGCGGATACAGCGTTTCGGGCTTTGGTGTGCAGTACTTC. The V call is TRBV29-1, the J call TRBJ2-7, with D unresolved. The V end was cut by 7 bases, the J end by 9 bases, with 25 bases between. Germline lookup yields CDR1 SQVTM and CDR2 ANQGSEA. The CDR3 has 14 amino acids.

The V and J genes are TRBV18 and TRBJ1-1; D gene ambiguous. Trimming removed 6 bases at V and 1 base at J, with 6 bases between. The germline CDR1 and CDR2 sequences are KGHSH and LQKENI. The CDR3 runs to 12 residues. This chain's CDR3 is CASSHRNTEAFF. In DNA form, the CDR3 reads TGTGCCAGCTCCCACAGGAACACTGAAGCTTTCTTT. The whole variable domain, filled in from reference TRBV18 and TRBJ1-1, reads NAGVMQNPRHLVRRRGQEARLRCSPMKGHSHVYWYRQLPEEGLKFMVYLQKENIIDESGMPKERFSAEFPKEGPSILRIQQVVRGDSAAYFCASSHRNTEAFFGQGTRLTVV.

This clonotype was counted only a few times. This chain uses TRBV2 with TRBJ2-5; possibly TRBD2 for D (5 bases). With 6 bases removed from V and 1 base from J, the gap between germline ends came to 12 bases. Germline CDR1 reads SNHLY; CDR2 reads FYNNEI. The CDR3 runs to 14 residues. The CDR3 DNA reads as TGTGCCAGCAGCGATTGGAGCGGCCAAGAGACCCAGTACTTC. This sequence encodes CASSDWSGQETQYF.

This clonotype was observed many times. The chain employs TRBV7-2 and TRBJ2-3, with no clear D. Germline V gene data show CDR1 as SGHTA and CDR2 as FQGNSA. Trimming pared 2 bases from V and 5 bases from J, leaving 11 bases between. The CDR3 length is 14 residues. The CDR3 DNA follows: TGTGCCAGCAGCTTATCTGTCGTTAGAGATACGCAGTATTTT. Translated, it gives CASSLSVVRDTQYF.

This clonotype appeared many times. This chain uses TRBV6-2 or TRBV6-3 with TRBJ2-7; D call uncertain. The germline gives CDR1 MNHEY, CDR2 SVGEGT. V dropped 4 bases and J dropped 2 bases, with 18 bases sitting between them. The CDR3 covers 16 residues. The CDR3 reads CASSFESNRVPYEQYF. In DNA form, the CDR3 reads TGTGCCAGCAGTTTCGAATCGAACCGGGTCCCCTACGAGCAGTACTTC.

This clonotype was counted ten times or more. This chain links TRBV7-8 with TRBJ1-1; unclear D gene. With 6 bases removed from V and 10 bases from J, the gap between germline ends came to 27 bases. This CDR3 spans 16 amino acids. Germline CDR1 SGHVS, CDR2 FQNEAQ. Here the CDR3 reads CASSLMTPLGVERAFF. The CDR3, as DNA: TGTGCCAGCAGTCTTATGACCCCACTTGGTGTAGAAAGAGCTTTCTTT.